This passage covers 20 T cell receptor beta chains from one sample sequenced in a study of cytomegalovirus exposure and HLA in healthy donors. Produced via immunoSEQ multiplex PCR; TCRdb's table is partial and in-frame only. The sample includes 55,000 to 75,000 clones, around 93% of them seen just once. The sample consisted of PBMCs. The receptors stem from a man younger than 35 in good health and CMV-seropositive.

This clone was counted a single time. The chain is built from TRBV15 and TRBJ2-7; 11 bases fit TRBD1. This CDR3 spans 15 amino acids. Losses at the gene ends were 0 bases for V and 9 bases for J; bases not matched to a gene: 7. CDR1 and CDR2 (germline): LNHNV, YYDKDF (reference sequence). CDR3 nucleotide sequence: TGTGCCACCAGCAGAGATCGGACAGGGGGCAAGTCGCAGTACTTC. This translates into CATSRDRTGGKSQYF.

The chain employs TRBV7-3 and TRBJ2-2, with D unclear. V lost 1 base and J lost 1, with 4 bases in between. There are 14 residues in the CDR3. Germline CDR1 reads SGHTA; CDR2 reads FQGTGA. CDR3 region: CASSLRQNTGELFF. Here the CDR3 DNA reads TGTGCCAGCAGCTTAAGACAGAACACCGGGGAGCTGTTTTTT.

The rearrangement uses TRBV6-1 and TRBJ1-2; perhaps TRBD1 as D (5 bases). The ends were cut back, 2 bases at V and 7 bases at J, with 11 bases in the middle. The CDR3 spans 13 residues. Germline CDR1 and CDR2: MNHNS and SASEGT. The CDR3 sequence: CASSEKRGSGYTF. The CDR3 DNA is TGTGCCAGCAGTGAAAAGCGGGGGAGTGGCTACACCTTC.

The chain uses TRBV6-5 and TRBJ1-2; D not resolved. Germline CDR1 is MNHEY and CDR2 is SVGAGI. The CDR3 sequence is 15 residues long. Trimming left V 0 bases short and J 4 bases short, with 12 bases between. CDR3 bases: TGTGCCAGCAGTTACTCGCGAATACCCATCTATGGCTACACCTTC. Protein product: CASSYSRIPIYGYTF.

The chain has TRBV9 and TRBJ2-1; TRBD1 matches at 8 bases. CDR1 and CDR2 from the germline V gene are SGDLS and YYNGEE. This CDR3 is built from 14 residues. V was pared by 3 bases and J by 6 bases, with 5 bases of the junction left unmatched. In DNA, the CDR3 is TGTGCCAGCAGCGATCGGGACAGGTTCAATGAGCAGTTCTTC. Its protein product is CASSDRDRFNEQFF.

The rearrangement uses TRBV6-1 and TRBJ1-3; D ambiguous. In germline, CDR1 is MNHNS, CDR2 SASEGT. Trimming left V 2 bases short and J 8 bases short, with 16 bases between. The CDR3 is made up of 15 amino acids. The CDR3 sequence: CASSERGSPPDTIYF. CDR3 sequence (DNA): TGTGCCAGCAGTGAACGGGGTTCTCCCCCGGACACCATATATTTT.

The chain recombines TRBV27 with TRBJ1-2; TRBD1 agrees at 8 bases. The CDR3 loop spans 17 amino acids. Germline CDR1 and CDR2: MNHEY and SMNVEV (reference sequence). Germline trimming cut 3 bases from V and 4 bases from J; bases unmatched to any gene: 13. CDR3 sequence: CASSLAGGISAGYGYTF. The CDR3 nucleotides are TGTGCCAGCAGTTTGGCAGGGGGCATCTCGGCGGGCTATGGCTACACCTTC.

J is TRBJ2-1 and V is TRBV7-3; TRBD1 aligns across 9 bases. Germline CDR1 and CDR2: SGHTA and FQGTGA. The CDR3 runs to 13 residues. Trimming cost V 5 bases and J 7 bases; bases outside gene matches: 3. The CDR3 here is CASSPQGANEQFF. DNA of the CDR3: TGTGCCAGCAGCCCACAGGGGGCTAATGAGCAGTTCTTC.

This rearrangement joins TRBV6-5 to TRBJ2-7, with a possible D match to TRBD2 (5 bases). The CDR3 sequence is 15 residues long. Germline CDR1 is MNHEY and CDR2 is SVGAGI. Between the trimmed V and J ends, which lost 0 bases and 4 bases, there was a span of 13 bases. The CDR3 sequence is CASSYSLTKTYEQYF. CDR3 DNA: TGTGCCAGCAGTTACTCCCTGACTAAAACTTACGAGCAGTACTTC.

This clone appeared once. This chain links TRBV30 with TRBJ1-1, with a weak D call TRBD1 (6 bases). Germline loops: CDR1 GTSNPN, CDR2 SVGIG (reference sequence). V was cut by 3 bases and J by 1 base, with 12 bases left in between. There are 14 residues in the CDR3. CDR3 sequence (DNA): TGTGCCTGGAGCGTCTCCAGGGGGAACACTGAAGCTTTCTTT. It encodes CAWSVSRGNTEAFF.

The chain combines TRBV5-4 with TRBJ2-6; D gene ambiguous. V lost 1 base and J 2 bases, leaving 7 bases between the germline ends. This CDR3 has 15 residues. Germline CDR1 and CDR2: SGHNT and YYREEE (reference sequence). This CDR3 is CASSLKSPGANVLTF. The CDR3 DNA reads as TGTGCCAGCAGCTTGAAAAGCCCTGGGGCCAACGTCCTGACTTTC.

The chain couples TRBV19 to TRBJ2-4, with 11 bases matching TRBD1. Looked up from germline, CDR1 is LNHDA and CDR2 is SQIVND (reference sequence). This CDR3 has 15 amino acids. V trimming: 5 bases; J trimming: 6 bases; junction bases outside the gene matches: 6. CDR3 DNA sequence: TGTGCCAGTAGTCCAACGGGACAGGGGGTAAACATTCAGTACTTC. Encoded protein: CASSPTGQGVNIQYF.

This clone occurred once. This chain uses TRBV30 with TRBJ2-7; perhaps TRBD2 as D (7 bases). Per germline, CDR1 GTSNPN and CDR2 SVGIG (reference sequence). The CDR3 covers 13 residues. The ends were cut back, 1 base at V and 1 base at J, with 8 bases in the middle. CDR3 in DNA: TGTGCCTGGAGTGAGGGGGGGTCCTACGAGCAGTACTTC. Translating it yields CAWSEGGSYEQYF.

This chain joins TRBV11-2 and TRBJ2-3, with TRBD2 matching 8 bases. From germline, CDR1 is SGHAT and CDR2 FQNNGV. This CDR3 has 15 residues. The V segment lost 2 bases and the J segment 4 bases; nucleotides outside the gene matches: 5. In DNA, the CDR3 is TGTGCCAGCAGCTTATTCAGCGGGAGTTCAGATACGCAGTATTTT. This sequence encodes CASSLFSGSSDTQYF.

The genes are TRBV2 and TRBJ2-3, with 13 bases that match TRBD2. CDR3 size: 16 residues. The germline V gene encodes CDR1 SNHLY and CDR2 FYNNEI. J gave up 1 base and V 5 bases, and 3 bases lay outside the gene matches. The CDR3 here is CASSSGTSGGTDTQYF. In DNA, the CDR3 is TGTGCCAGCAGTTCCGGGACTAGCGGGGGCACAGATACGCAGTATTTT.

The V call is TRBV28, the J call TRBJ1-3; 8 bases are shared with TRBD1. The V gene end was trimmed by 7 bases and the J gene end by 3 bases; junction bases not matched to a gene: 11. CDR3 size: 16 residues. Germline-derived CDR1 and CDR2 are MDHEN and SYDVKM. CDR3 nucleotide sequence: TGTGCCAGCACCCCTTGGCCCAGGGGGCTTGGAAACACCATATATTTT. The encoded protein is CASTPWPRGLGNTIYF.

This sequence joins TRBV5-1 and TRBJ2-6; D may be TRBD2 (5 bases). The CDR3 loop spans 15 amino acids. V lost 6 bases and J lost 6, with 16 bases in between. Germline loops: CDR1 SGHRS, CDR2 YFSETQ. CDR3 protein: CASNPDGGVANVLTF. The CDR3 nucleotides are TGCGCCAGCAACCCCGACGGAGGTGTGGCCAACGTCCTGACTTTC.

The chain employs TRBV6-5 and TRBJ2-5; 10 nucleotides agree with TRBD2. The germline V gene has CDR1 MNHEY and CDR2 SVGAGI. This CDR3 has 16 residues. With V trimmed by 0 bases and J by 3 bases, 4 bases remained unmatched. CDR3 bases: TGTGCCAGCAGTTACTCCGCTAGCGGGAGAGAAGAGACCCAGTACTTC. Protein sequence: CASSYSASGREETQYF.

In its sample, this clone was seen once. The rearrangement links TRBV6-6 to TRBJ2-7, with a weak D call TRBD2 (5 bases). The CDR3 sequence is 11 residues long. V lost 5 bases to trimming and J lost 6 bases, with 8 bases between them. From germline, CDR1 is MNHNY and CDR2 SVGAGI (reference sequence). CDR3 sequence reads: CASSERTEQYF. The DNA for the CDR3 is TGTGCCAGCAGTGAGCGGACCGAGCAGTACTTC.

This chain links TRBV7-3 with TRBJ1-2; perhaps TRBD1 as D (5 bases). The V end lost 3 bases, the J end lost 3 bases, and 14 bases lay between the germline ends. CDR1 and CDR2 from the germline V gene are SGHTA and FQGTGA. The CDR3 length is 15 residues. The CDR3 nucleotides read TGTGCCAGCAGCTTTAGGGCAGGGAATGACTATGGCTACACCTTC. This sequence encodes CASSFRAGNDYGYTF.